One and the same sample provided the 26 T cell receptor beta chains below, sequenced in a study of T cells after posttransplantation cyclophosphamide. This table comes from immunoSEQ multiplex PCR, and its TCRdb copy is limited to in-frame clones, with some not included. The sample records approximately 23,000 clones, approximately 85% being singletons. Sequences were obtained from PBMCs. The receptors shown here come from a woman aged 55-70 years with a blood cancer, CMV-positive, and with a related stem cell donor.

The J gene is TRBJ2-7, the V gene TRBV6-5; D is possibly TRBD2 (5 bases). Germline V gene lookup returns CDR1 MNHEY and CDR2 SVGAGI. The CDR3 contains 13 residues. Trimming pared 8 bases from V and 5 bases from J, leaving 16 bases between. The CDR3 loop reads CASGRRRNDEQYF. CDR3 DNA sequence: TGTGCCAGCGGACGAAGGAGGAATGACGAGCAGTACTTC.

J is TRBJ1-3 and V is TRBV5-1, with D unresolved. V dropped 0 bases and J dropped 3 bases, with 13 bases sitting between them. The germline gives CDR1 SGHRS, CDR2 YFSETQ. This CDR3 has 16 residues. The CDR3 DNA follows: TGCGCCAGCAGCTTGGCTCCCACCGAGTTTGGAAACACCATATATTTT. Encoded protein: CASSLAPTEFGNTIYF.

The V gene is TRBV19, the J gene TRBJ2-7, with 15 bases identical to TRBD2. V gave up 5 bases and J gave up 6 bases; unmatched junction bases: 14. Germline V gene lookup returns CDR1 LNHDA and CDR2 SQIVND (reference sequence). The CDR3 is 18 residues long. CDR3 loop: CASSVGTSGRRFSPEQYF. The CDR3 bases are TGTGCCAGTAGTGTCGGGACTAGCGGGAGGCGCTTTTCCCCCGAGCAGTACTTC. Looking up the rest from reference TRBV19 and TRBJ2-7 gives the full variable domain: DGGITQSPKYLFRKEGQNVTLSCEQNLNHDAMYWYRQDPGQGLRLIYYSQIVNDFQKGDIAEGYSVSREKKESFPLTVTSAQKNPTAFYLCASSVGTSGRRFSPEQYFGPGTRLTVT.

The rearrangement links TRBV11-2 to TRBJ2-2, with D possibly TRBD2 on 5 matching bases. The length of the CDR3 is 15 residues. Germline V lookup: CDR1 SGHAT, CDR2 FQNNGV. Between the trimmed V and J ends, which lost 5 bases and 2 bases, there was a span of 12 bases. This CDR3 is CASSTGWANTGELFF. The CDR3 DNA is TGTGCCAGCAGCACGGGGTGGGCTAACACCGGGGAGCTGTTTTTT. Based on the CDR3 plus reference TRBV11-2 and TRBJ2-2, the full variable domain is EAGVAQSPRYKIIEKRQSVAFWCNPISGHATLYWYQQILGQGPKLLIQFQNNGVVDDSQLPKDRFSAERLKGVDSTLKIQPAKLEDSAVYLCASSTGWANTGELFFGEGSRLTVL.

The V gene is TRBV5-5, the J gene TRBJ1-5, with D unclear. V lost 2 bases, J lost 9 bases, and 12 bases lay in between. In germline, CDR1 is SGHKS, CDR2 YYEKEE (reference sequence). This CDR3 comprises 13 residues. CDR3 protein: CASSFSPEPPQHF. CDR3 DNA sequence: TGTGCCAGCAGCTTCTCTCCTGAGCCGCCCCAGCATTTT.

This sequence joins TRBV11-2 and TRBJ2-7; TRBD2 agrees at 12 bases. This CDR3 is 15 amino acids long. Germline V gene lookup returns CDR1 SGHAT and CDR2 FQNNGV. Losses at the gene ends were 0 bases for V and 7 bases for J; bases not matched to a gene: 4. Here the CDR3 DNA reads TGTGCCAGCAGCTTAGACCTAGCGGGAGGGCCTGAGCAGTACTTC. This gives the protein CASSLDLAGGPEQYF.

The V and J genes are TRBV11-2 and TRBJ1-2; no clear D gene. Trimming stripped 3 bases from V and 2 bases from J, with 7 bases between. CDR1 is SGHAT and CDR2 is FQNNGV in the germline V gene. The CDR3 consists of 13 residues. For the CDR3, the DNA is TGTGCCAGCAGCTTCTCGGAGAACTATGGCTACACCTTC. Protein product: CASSFSENYGYTF.

The chain has TRBV19 and TRBJ1-1, with D perhaps matching TRBD1 (5 bases). V lost 6 bases and J lost 6, with 11 bases in between. The CDR3 is 12 amino acids. Germline loops: CDR1 LNHDA, CDR2 SQIVND (reference sequence). In nucleotides, the CDR3 is TGTGCCAGTAGATTGGGGCGAGCTGAAGCTTTCTTT. Its translation: CASRLGRAEAFF.

The V gene is TRBV6-1, the J gene TRBJ2-1; D is uncertain. CDR1 is MNHNS and CDR2 is SASEGT in the germline V gene. CDR3 length: 12 residues. V lost 5 bases, J lost 3 bases, and 5 bases lay in between. Here the CDR3 DNA reads TGTGCCAGCAGTAGCGTCTACAATGAGCAGTTCTTC. It translates to CASSSVYNEQFF.

The chain links TRBV7-6 to TRBJ2-5; D perhaps matches TRBD2 (6 bases). Germline CDR1 reads SGHVS; CDR2 reads FNYEAQ. Between the trimmed V and J ends, which lost 1 base and 1 base, there was a span of 7 bases. CDR3 size: 14 residues. CDR3 region: CASSLGTTQETQYF. In nucleotides, the CDR3 is TGTGCCAGCAGCTTAGGGACTACCCAAGAGACCCAGTACTTC.

DNA of the CDR3: TGTGCCAGCAGCTCTTCAGGGACAGCTCCCTATGGCTACACCTTC. Encoded protein: CASSSSGTAPYGYTF. The V gene is TRBV5-4, the J gene TRBJ1-2, with 7 bases identical to TRBD1. V lost 3 bases, J lost 4 bases, and 9 bases stayed unmatched. Germline lookup yields CDR1 SGHNT and CDR2 YYREEE (reference sequence). The CDR3 totals 15 residues.

The chain recombines TRBV11-2 with TRBJ2-7, with D possibly TRBD2 on 6 matching bases. The CDR3 runs 11 residues. V lost 5 bases and J 4 bases, leaving 6 bases between the germline ends. Germline CDR1 SGHAT, CDR2 FQNNGV. The CDR3 DNA follows: TGTGCCAGCAGCCGGGGGTACGAGCAGTACTTC. This sequence encodes CASSRGYEQYF.

This chain uses TRBV11-2 with TRBJ2-7, with 7 nucleotides matching TRBD1. Trimming took 5 bases from V and 6 from J; bases not matched to a gene: 10. The germline gives CDR1 SGHAT, CDR2 FQNNGV. This CDR3 region has 14 residues. The CDR3: CASSGPTNRGEQYF. The CDR3 DNA is TGTGCCAGCAGCGGTCCGACGAACAGGGGCGAGCAGTACTTC.

This rearrangement joins TRBV10-2 to TRBJ2-2, with D unresolved. The CDR3 length is 12 residues. The germline V gene has CDR1 WSHSY and CDR2 SAAADI. V was shortened by 7 bases and J by 3 bases, with 6 bases between the two germline ends. Here the CDR3 reads CASILYTGELFF. CDR3 bases: TGCGCCAGCATTCTTTACACCGGGGAGCTGTTTTTT.

V usage is TRBV19 and J usage is TRBJ1-1; maybe TRBD1 (6 bases). CDR1 is LNHDA, CDR2 SQIVND, per germline (reference sequence). CDR3 length: 19 residues. V was cut by 6 bases and J by 5 bases, with 31 bases left in between. CDR3 coding DNA: TGTGCCAGTAGGGGGGCAGGACAGATCTTACCGAATATTAGAACTGAAGCTTTCTTT. This codes for CASRGAGQILPNIRTEAFF.

The CDR3 region is CASSRAPDTRSGGSEAFF. The CDR3 coding sequence is TGCGCCAGCAGCCGAGCCCCGGACACCAGGTCTGGAGGGTCTGAAGCTTTCTTT. The chain joins TRBV4-1 to TRBJ1-1; D is possibly TRBD1 (5 bases). The CDR3 contains 18 residues. The V gene lost 4 bases and the J gene lost 6 bases, with 27 bases spanning the gap. The germline gives CDR1 MGHRA, CDR2 YSYEKL.

The chain combines TRBV19 with TRBJ1-5, with D uncertain. V lost 3 bases and J lost 0, with 15 bases in between. The CDR3 covers 17 residues. CDR1 is LNHDA, CDR2 SQIVND, per germline (reference sequence). The CDR3 spells CASSIPSTYRSNQPQHF. The CDR3 coding sequence is TGTGCCAGTAGTATTCCGAGTACTTACCGTAGCAATCAGCCCCAGCATTTT. The full variable domain, in which reference TRBV19 and TRBJ1-5 provide the parts outside the CDR3, is DGGITQSPKYLFRKEGQNVTLSCEQNLNHDAMYWYRQDPGQGLRLIYYSQIVNDFQKGDIAEGYSVSREKKESFPLTVTSAQKNPTAFYLCASSIPSTYRSNQPQHFGDGTRLSIL.

This sequence joins TRBV18 and TRBJ1-3; D not resolved. The CDR3 contains 13 residues. The V end was cut by 5 bases, the J end by 0 bases, with 5 bases between. The germline V gene has CDR1 KGHSH and CDR2 LQKENI. The CDR3 sequence is CASSSLSGNTIYF. CDR3 coding DNA: TGTGCCAGCTCAAGCCTCTCTGGAAACACCATATATTTT.

J is TRBJ1-1 and V is TRBV7-2; tentative D call: TRBD1 (5 bases). Germline loops: CDR1 SGHTA, CDR2 FQGNSA. V lost 1 base and J 7 bases, leaving 16 bases between the germline ends. The CDR3 contains 15 residues. In DNA form, the CDR3 reads TGTGCCAGCAGCTTAGATGAGCAGGGTTCGAGTGAAGCTTTCTTT. This gives the protein CASSLDEQGSSEAFF.

As to this clone: One end of the junction fails to match germline, which may point to a read error. The rearrangement links TRBV2 to TRBJ1-2; 7 bases are a match to TRBD1. CDR3 size: 12 residues. Germline CDR1 SNHLY, CDR2 FYNNEI. The CDR3 reads CASGDRDRGYTF. CDR3 in DNA: TGTGCCAGCGGTGACAGGGATCGGGGCTACACCTTC.

J is TRBJ2-1 and V is TRBV10-3, with 10 bases matching TRBD2. CDR1 and CDR2 from the germline V gene are ENHRY and SYGVKD. J lost 3 bases, V lost 4 bases, and 3 bases had no gene match. The CDR3 has 15 amino acids. CDR3 bases: TGTGCCATCAGTGCGGGGACTAGCGACTACAATGAGCAGTTCTTC. Translated: CAISAGTSDYNEQFF.

The V and J genes are TRBV6-6 and TRBJ1-1, with TRBD1 matching over 9 bases. CDR1 and CDR2 (germline): MNHNY, SVGAGI (reference sequence). The CDR3 spans 14 residues. The junction had 4 bases not matched to a gene; V was cut back by 7 bases and J by 1 base. The DNA of the CDR3 is TGTGCCAGCACTCAACAGGGGGCGAACACTGAAGCTTTCTTT. Protein sequence: CASTQQGANTEAFF.

The chain joins TRBV7-8 to TRBJ2-1; 11 bases are shared with TRBD2. V was clipped by 5 bases and J by 4 bases; unmatched bases: 7. CDR3 length: 16 amino acids. Germline CDR1 SGHVS, CDR2 FQNEAQ. This CDR3 reads CASSLSGTSGYNEQFF. CDR3 DNA: TGTGCCAGCAGCCTATCCGGGACTAGCGGTTACAATGAGCAGTTCTTC.

V usage is TRBV5-1 and J usage is TRBJ1-6; D remains unclear. Trimming removed 0 bases at V and 5 bases at J, with 12 bases between. This CDR3 region has 16 residues. CDR1 SGHRS and CDR2 YFSETQ come from the germline V gene. In DNA, the CDR3 is TGCGCCAGCAGCTTGGCCGAATGGCCAGATAATTCACCCCTCCACTTT. Protein: CASSLAEWPDNSPLHF.

CDR3 nucleotides: TGTGCCAGCAGTTCCGGGGGGGGATACGAGCAGTACTTC. Translation: CASSSGGGYEQYF. The chain has TRBV27 and TRBJ2-7, with 8 bases matching TRBD2. J was trimmed by 4 bases and V by 4 bases; bases with no gene match: 3. The CDR3 loop spans 13 amino acids. Germline CDR1 is MNHEY and CDR2 is SMNVEV (reference sequence).

The chain couples TRBV7-9 to TRBJ1-5, with TRBD1 identical over 7 bases. CDR1 and CDR2 from the germline V gene are SEHNR and FQNEAQ (reference sequence). The CDR3 consists of 16 residues. Losses at the gene ends were 5 bases for V and 2 bases for J; bases not matched to a gene: 9. The chain's CDR3 is CASSLGGGQGNQPQHF. CDR3 sequence (DNA): TGTGCCAGCAGCCTAGGAGGGGGCCAAGGCAATCAGCCCCAGCATTTT.